The rows below give T cell receptor beta chains drawn from one sample of a study of immune heterogeneity within non-small cell lung tumors. TCRdb reprocessed the multiplex PCR reads via MiXCR and lists one record per CDR3 protein. The sample yields over 30,000 distinct CDR3 sequences, 25% to 30% seen once. Sequencing used lung tumor tissue. These receptors were collected from a man aged 35-49 years with non-small cell lung cancer. Both conserved end residues are part of each CDR3.

j_gene,v_gene,CDR3aa
TRBJ2-1,TRBV12-3/TRBV12-4,CASSFRSGNEQFF
TRBJ1-1,TRBV4-3,CASSPGARDTEAFF
TRBJ1-5,TRBV3-1,CASSQGPAQPQHF
TRBJ1-5,TRBV2,CASSVGQGKPQHF
TRBJ1-4,TRBV20-1,CSAGSGTGNEKLFF
TRBJ2-3,TRBV5-1,CASSRHSSGETTDTQYF
TRBJ1-2,TRBV6-1,CASSHPTGTGLYGYTF
TRBJ2-5,TRBV6-1,CASSLGQRETQYF
TRBJ2-3,TRBV7-9,CASSLPGGAADTQYF
TRBJ1-6,TRBV5-1,CASSTHRIHNSPLHF